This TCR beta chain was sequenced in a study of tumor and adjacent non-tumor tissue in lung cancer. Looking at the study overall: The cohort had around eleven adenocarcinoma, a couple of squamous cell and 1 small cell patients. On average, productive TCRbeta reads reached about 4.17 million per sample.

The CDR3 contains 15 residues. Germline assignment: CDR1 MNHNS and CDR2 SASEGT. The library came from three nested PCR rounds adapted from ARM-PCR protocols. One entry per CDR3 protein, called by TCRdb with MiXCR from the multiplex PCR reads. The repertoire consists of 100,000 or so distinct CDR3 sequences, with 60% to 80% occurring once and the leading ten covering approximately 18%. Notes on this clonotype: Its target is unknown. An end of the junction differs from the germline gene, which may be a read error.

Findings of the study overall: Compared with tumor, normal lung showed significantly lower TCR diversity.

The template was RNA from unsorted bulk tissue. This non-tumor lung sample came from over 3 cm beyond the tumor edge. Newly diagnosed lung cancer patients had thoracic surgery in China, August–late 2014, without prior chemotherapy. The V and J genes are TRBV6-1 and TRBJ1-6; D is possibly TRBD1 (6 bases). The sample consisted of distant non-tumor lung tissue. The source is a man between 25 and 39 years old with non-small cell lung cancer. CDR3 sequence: CASTGDISYNSPLLF. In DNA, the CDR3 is TGTGCCAGCACCGGGGACATCTCCTATAATTCACCCCTCCTCTTT.